This note documents a single TCR beta chain sequence. Its antigen is still unknown. These data come from a study of T cell responses to AZD1222 COVID-19 vaccine. Across the whole study: Second doses that came at about 4 or about 12 weeks were put together.

Some clones are missing from TCRdb's copy, which holds only in-frame ones; the method was immunoSEQ multiplex PCR. The profile shows tens of thousands of clones, about 88% of them singletons. Study findings and constraints: Researchers report vaccine-associated CD4 TCRs spanning spike, with dominance at 160-218 and 743-854. All repertoire sampling was performed exclusively after the peak T cell response. White British people made up most donors, females outnumbered males, and clonal diversity was possibly underestimated.

The sample here was peripheral blood, taken on day 0 of AZD1222 vaccination. This TCR derives from an adult in good health.

CDR3 sequence (DNA): TGTGCCAGCAGCTCCGACAGGAGGGAGACCCAGTACTTC. Residues: CASSSDRRETQYF. The chain recombines TRBV7-2 with TRBJ2-5; maybe TRBD1 (6 bases). CDR3 length: 13 residues. Germline V gene sequence: CDR1 SGHTA, CDR2 FQGNSA. V shed 4 bases and J shed 5 bases, with 11 bases lying between them. The full variable domain, rest sourced from reference TRBV7-2 and TRBJ2-5, is GAGVSQSPSNKVTEKGKDVELRCDPISGHTALYWYRQSLGQGLEFLIYFQGNSAPDKSGLPSDRFSAERTGGSVSTLTIQRTQQEDSAVYLCASSSDRRETQYFGPGTRLLVL.